The present T cell receptor beta chain was sequenced within a study of post-analysis software for immune sequencing data. Regarding this clonotype: Its specificity is unknown.

Germline CDR1 reads SGHRS; CDR2 reads YFSETQ. J was trimmed by 5 bases and V by 7 bases; bases with no gene match: 6. This CDR3 has 13 residues. The authors incorporated unique molecular identifiers into the TCR beta cDNA libraries. TCRdb used MiXCR to reprocess the PCR reads, holding one entry per CDR3 protein. The repertoire holds about 460,000 distinct CDR3 sequences, with roughly 45% as singletons. Study conclusions and caveats: TRBV5-6, TRBV5-1 and TRBV20-1 belonged to a set of about five TRBV segments that were more frequent in patients than controls.

The V and J genes are TRBV5-1 and TRBJ2-7, with 10 bases matching TRBD1. The specimen sequenced was blood. The receptor's source is a girl under 18 with multiple sclerosis. The chain's CDR3 is CASCRQGADEQYF. CDR3 sequence (DNA): TGCGCCAGCTGTCGACAGGGGGCCGACGAGCAGTACTTC.